This paragraph reports one T cell receptor beta chain. The antigen is not known. The data were taken from a study of T-cell memory formation after mild COVID-19. Study-wide results and limits: Clones that contracted from day 15 to 85 had balanced CD4/CD8; later expanders were CD4+ biased.

Libraries for TCRalpha and TCRbeta carried sample barcodes and unique molecular identifiers via 5'RACE. TCRdb passed the 5' RACE reads through MiXCR, listing each CDR3 protein once. The table shows 500,000 to 650,000 distinct CDR3 sequences, with about a fifth occurring only once. This clonotype was obtained from an adult woman who had mild COVID-19 (a few samples of this study predate the infection). Cell type and time point are not known. Sequenced input: PBMCs or a T cell subset sorted from them (not recorded which).

CDR3 residues: CSARSGSSYNSPLHF. As DNA, the CDR3 is TGCAGTGCTAGGTCAGGGAGCTCCTATAATTCACCCCTCCACTTT. J is TRBJ1-6 and V is TRBV20-1; maybe TRBD1 (5 bases). Germline V CDR1 and CDR2: DFQATT, SNEGSKA (reference sequence). V was shortened by 3 bases and J by 0 bases, with 9 bases between the two germline ends. CDR3 length equals 15 residues.